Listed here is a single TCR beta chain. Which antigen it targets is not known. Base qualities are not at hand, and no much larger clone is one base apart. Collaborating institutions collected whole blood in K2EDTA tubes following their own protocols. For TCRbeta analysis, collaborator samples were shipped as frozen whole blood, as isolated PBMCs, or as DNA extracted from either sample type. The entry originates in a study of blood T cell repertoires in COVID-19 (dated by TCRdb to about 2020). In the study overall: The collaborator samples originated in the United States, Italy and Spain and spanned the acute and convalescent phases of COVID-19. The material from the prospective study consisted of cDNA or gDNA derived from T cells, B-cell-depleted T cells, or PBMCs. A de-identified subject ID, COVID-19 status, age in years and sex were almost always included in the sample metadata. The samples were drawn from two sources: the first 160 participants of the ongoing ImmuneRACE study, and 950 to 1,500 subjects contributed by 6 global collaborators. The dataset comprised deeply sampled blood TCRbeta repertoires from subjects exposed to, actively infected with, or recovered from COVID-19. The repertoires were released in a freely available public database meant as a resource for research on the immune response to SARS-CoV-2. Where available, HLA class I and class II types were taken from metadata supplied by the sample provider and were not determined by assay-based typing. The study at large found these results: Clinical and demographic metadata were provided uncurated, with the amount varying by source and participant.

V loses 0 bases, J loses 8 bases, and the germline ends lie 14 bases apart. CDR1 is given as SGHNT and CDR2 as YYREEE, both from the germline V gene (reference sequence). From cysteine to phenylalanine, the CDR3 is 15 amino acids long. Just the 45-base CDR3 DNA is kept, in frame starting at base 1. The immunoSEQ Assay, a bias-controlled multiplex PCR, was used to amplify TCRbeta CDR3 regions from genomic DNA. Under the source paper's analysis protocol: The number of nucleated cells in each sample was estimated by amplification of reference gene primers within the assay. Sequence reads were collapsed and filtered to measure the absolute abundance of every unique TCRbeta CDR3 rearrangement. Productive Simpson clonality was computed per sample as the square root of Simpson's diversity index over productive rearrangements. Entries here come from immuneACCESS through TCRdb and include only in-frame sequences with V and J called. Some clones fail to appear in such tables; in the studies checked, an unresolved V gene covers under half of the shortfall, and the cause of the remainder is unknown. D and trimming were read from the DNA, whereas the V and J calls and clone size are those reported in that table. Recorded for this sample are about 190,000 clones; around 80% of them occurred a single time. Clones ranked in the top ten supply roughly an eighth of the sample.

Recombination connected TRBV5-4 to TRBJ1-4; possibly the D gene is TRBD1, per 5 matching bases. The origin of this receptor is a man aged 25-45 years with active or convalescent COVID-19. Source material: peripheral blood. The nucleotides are TGTGCCAGCAGCTTGGATTTCAGGGCAGGCGAAAAACTGTTTTTT. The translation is CASSLDFRAGEKLFF.